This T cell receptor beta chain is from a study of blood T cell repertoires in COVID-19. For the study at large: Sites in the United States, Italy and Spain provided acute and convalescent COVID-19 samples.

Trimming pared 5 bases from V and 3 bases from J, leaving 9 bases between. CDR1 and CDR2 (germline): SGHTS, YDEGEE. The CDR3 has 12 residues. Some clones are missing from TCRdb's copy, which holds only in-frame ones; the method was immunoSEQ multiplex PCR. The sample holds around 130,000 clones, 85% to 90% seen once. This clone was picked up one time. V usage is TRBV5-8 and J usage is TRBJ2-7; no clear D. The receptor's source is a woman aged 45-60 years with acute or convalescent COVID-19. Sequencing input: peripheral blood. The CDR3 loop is CASSGQYYEQYF. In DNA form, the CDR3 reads TGTGCCAGCAGTGGGCAGTACTACGAGCAGTACTTC.